This entry concerns a single T cell receptor beta chain. Its matching antigen is unknown. Its ends do not fully match the called genes, so a read error is possible. The repertoire was sequenced with immunoSEQ multiplex PCR; TCRdb's copy has only in-frame clones and lacks some. This table has approximately 110,000 clones, roughly 84% appearing once. This CDR3 has 12 amino acids. Per the germline V gene, CDR1 is LGHDT and CDR2 is YNNKEL (reference sequence). The entry originates in a study of T cell responses to AZD1222 COVID-19 vaccine. Across the study: Second doses that came at about 4 or about 12 weeks were put together.

The study's findings and limits: White British donors predominated, females outnumbered males, and clonal diversity was possibly underestimated. Nearly half of unique spike-specific TCRs reportedly avoided B.1.351 and B.1.1.7 mutated regions. Distributed over spike, vaccine-associated CD4 TCRs predominated at 160-218 and 743-854.

The chain uses TRBV3-1 (or the pseudogene TRBV3-2) and TRBJ2-7, with D possibly matching TRBD2 (5 bases). The sample in question was peripheral blood, obtained on day 0 of AZD1222 vaccination. The TCR sequence derives from an adult in good health. For the CDR3, the DNA is TGTGCCAGCAGCCAAGGTCTAGCTAGCTATGCTTTC. This translates into CASSQGLASYAF.